This T cell receptor beta chain was found in a study of blood T cells in healthy people across ages. A second PCR of 7 to 11 cycles used a sample-barcoded 5' primer and a J-beta primer mix. TCRdb reanalysed the 5' RACE reads using MiXCR and keeps one entry per CDR3 protein. The sample has 700,000 to 950,000 distinct CDR3 sequences; roughly 45% are singletons. The germline gives CDR1 SGHTA, CDR2 FQGNSA. The CDR3 spans 16 residues. V shed 1 base and J 4 bases; nucleotides not matched to a gene: 5. This clonotype appeared a few times. Antigen unknown. All donors came from Russia, were Caucasian and healthy, and spanned ages about 6 to 90. Regarding the study as a whole: It was found that TCR beta diversity correlated strongly with the percentage of naive T cells. Older age coincided with a roughly linear decline in TCR beta diversity per million T cells. Compared with aged donors, long-lived donors showed fewer expanded clones, suggesting selection.

This TCR was recovered from a woman aged 55 to 70 in good health. Sequenced sample: blood. V and J are TRBV7-2 and TRBJ2-3; TRBD2 agrees at 10 bases. CDR3 sequence: CASSLVRLAGADTQYF. The CDR3 nucleotides read TGTGCCAGCAGCTTAGTCCGGCTAGCGGGAGCAGATACGCAGTATTTT.